This entry describes one TCR beta chain. This sample stems from a study of technical replicates of blood from a handful of donors. The protocol was immunoSEQ multiplex PCR, while the TCRdb copy is restricted to in-frame clones and leaves out a portion. The table records about 83,000 clones, more than 85% of them present only once. Trimming pared 4 bases from V and 5 bases from J, leaving 29 bases between. This CDR3 region has 20 residues. The germline CDR1 and CDR2 sequences are ENHRY and SYGVKD. The chain combines TRBV10-3 with TRBJ2-2; weak D call: TRBD2 (8 bases). The clonotype originates from a human donor in good health. The specimen sequenced was T cells isolated from PBMCs. CDR3 in amino acids: CAISGGGTAIPGLETGELFF. In DNA form, the CDR3 reads TGTGCCATCAGTGGCGGGGGGACAGCTATACCGGGACTAGAAACCGGGGAGCTGTTTTTT.